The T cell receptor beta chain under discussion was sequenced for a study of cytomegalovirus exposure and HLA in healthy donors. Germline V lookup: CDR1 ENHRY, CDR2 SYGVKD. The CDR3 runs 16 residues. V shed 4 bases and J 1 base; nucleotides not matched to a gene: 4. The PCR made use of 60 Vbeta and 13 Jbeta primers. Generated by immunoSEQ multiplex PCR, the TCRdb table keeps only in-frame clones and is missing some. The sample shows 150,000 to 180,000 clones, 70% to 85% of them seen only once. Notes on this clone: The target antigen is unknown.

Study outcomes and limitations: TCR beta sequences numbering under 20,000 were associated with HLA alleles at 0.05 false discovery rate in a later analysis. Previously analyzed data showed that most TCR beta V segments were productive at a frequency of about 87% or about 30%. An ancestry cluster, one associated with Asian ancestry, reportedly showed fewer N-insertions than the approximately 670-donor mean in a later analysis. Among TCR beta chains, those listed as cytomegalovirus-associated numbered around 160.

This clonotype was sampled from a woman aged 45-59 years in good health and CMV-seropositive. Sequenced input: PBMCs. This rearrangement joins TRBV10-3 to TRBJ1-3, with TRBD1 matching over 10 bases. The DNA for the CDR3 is TGTGCCATCAGTGCCGACAGGGGGCTTTCTGGAAACACCATATATTTT. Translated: CAISADRGLSGNTIYF.